These 9 T cell receptor beta chains originate from one sample sequenced in a study of breast tumors, draining lymph nodes, adjacent tissues listed by TCRdb under 2016. The library was obtained by multiplex PCR. TCRdb records Illumina HiSeq 2000 as the sequencer. TCRdb's own reprocessing of the public reads used fastp at Q25 and MiXCR and kept productive beta chains. Records with the same CDR3 protein are collapsed into one entry carrying the most frequent genes and DNA. A total of 50,000 to 85,000 distinct CDR3 sequences appear in this sample, roughly 40% of them only once. The ten largest clones represent 8.4% of the sample. Specimen: breast tumor tissue. These receptors originate from a female donor with breast cancer. Some clones in this sample may be carry-over from other donors' samples.

The sample holds many counts of this clonotype. CDR3 residues: CASSLQAGLDEQYF. As DNA, the CDR3 is TGCGCCAGCAGCTTGCAGGCAGGGCTCGACGAGCAGTACTTC. The chain joins TRBV5-1 to TRBJ2-7; tentative D call: TRBD1 (5 bases). CDR3 length equals 14 residues. Germline CDR1 reads SGHRS; CDR2 reads YFSETQ. V shed 1 base and J shed 5 bases, with 13 bases lying between them.

The table lists this clonotype with a count of one. The chain joins TRBV5-6 to TRBJ1-1, with D unresolved. The CDR3 is made up of 14 amino acids. Germline values: CDR1 SGHDT, CDR2 YYEEEE. V lost 4 bases to trimming and J lost 11 bases, with 21 bases between them. The CDR3 nucleotides are TGTGCCAGCAGCCCGATATCGGGTAGGGTGGGCGCTTTCTTT. This sequence encodes CASSPISGRVGAFF.

Many counts were recorded for this clonotype. The CDR3 DNA reads TGCGCCAGCAGCTTGGTACAGGGGGCCGCCAACACGCAGTATTTT. Translating it yields CASSLVQGAANTQYF. The chain is built from TRBV5-1 and TRBJ2-3, with 9 bases aligning to TRBD1. This CDR3 comprises 15 residues. V lost 0 bases and J lost 9; bases outside the gene matches: 8. Germline V gene data show CDR1 as SGHRS and CDR2 as YFSETQ.

This clonotype was seen repeatedly, ten times or more. V and J are TRBV7-3 and TRBJ2-1, with 11 nucleotides matching TRBD2. The CDR3 contains 14 residues. After removal of 7 bases from V and 8 bases from J, the junction contained 7 bases not matched to a gene. Per germline, CDR1 SGHTA and CDR2 FQGTGA. CDR3 region: CASKLLAGVDEQFF. The DNA of the CDR3 is TGTGCCAGCAAACTACTAGCGGGAGTAGATGAGCAGTTCTTC. The variable domain in full, completed from reference TRBV7-3 and TRBJ2-1, reads GAGVSQTPSNKVTEKGKYVELRCDPISGHTALYWYRQSLGQGPEFLIYFQGTGAADDSGLPNDRFFAVRPEGSVSTLKIQRTERGDSAVYLCASKLLAGVDEQFFGPGTRLTVL.

This clonotype came up many times. The chain is built from TRBV20-1 and TRBJ1-6; 9 nucleotides align to TRBD1. The V segment lost 6 bases and the J segment 8 bases; nucleotides outside the gene matches: 11. This CDR3 has 15 amino acids. Per the germline V gene, CDR1 is DFQATT and CDR2 is SNEGSKA (reference sequence). The CDR3 here is CSARQGVTPYSPLHF. The CDR3 DNA reads as TGCAGTGCGAGACAGGGGGTCACCCCCTATTCACCCCTCCACTTT.

This clonotype was detected ten times or more. The J gene is TRBJ2-2, the V gene TRBV7-2; D is possibly TRBD1 or TRBD2 (5 bases each). There are 15 residues in the CDR3. V was clipped by 5 bases and J by 1 base, with 11 bases between them. Germline CDR1 SGHTA, CDR2 FQGNSA. The CDR3 loop is CASSQGRLNTGELFF. The CDR3 bases are TGTGCCAGCAGCCAGGGACGGCTGAACACCGGGGAGCTGTTTTTT.

The rearrangement uses TRBV15 and TRBJ2-7; perhaps TRBD2 as D (7 bases). Trimming removed 0 bases from V and 5 bases from J, with 14 bases in between. This CDR3 has 15 amino acids. The germline V gene encodes CDR1 LNHNV and CDR2 YYDKDF (reference sequence). CDR3 amino acids: CATSRDMGGGNEQYF. CDR3 DNA: TGTGCCACCAGCAGAGATATGGGGGGGGGCAACGAGCAGTACTTC.

Concerning this clonotype: A read error may be the cause here, since a much bigger clone is one base away. J is TRBJ2-7 and V is TRBV18; 7 bases match TRBD1. The CDR3 contains 15 residues. Germline V gene data show CDR1 as KGHSH and CDR2 as LQKENI. CDR3 DNA: TGTGCCAGCCCACCAGGGGGACAGAGCTCCTACGAGCAGTACTTC. Its translation is CASPPGGQSSYEQYF.

This clonotype was seen repeatedly, ten times or more. The CDR3 loop reads CASSFLAGYTRDTGELFF. The DNA for the CDR3 is TGTGCCAGCAGCTTCCTAGCGGGGTACACCCGGGACACCGGGGAGCTGTTTTTT. The rearrangement uses TRBV7-8 and TRBJ2-2, with 9 bases lining up with TRBD2. Germline V gene sequence: CDR1 SGHVS, CDR2 FQNEAQ. V gave up 3 bases and J gave up 3 bases; unmatched junction bases: 11. CDR3 length: 18 amino acids.